Below, 3 T cell receptor beta chains from the same sample are listed, as sequenced in a study of T cell responses to AZD1222 COVID-19 vaccine. TCRdb's table, derived via immunoSEQ multiplex PCR, lists solely in-frame clones and lacks some. The sample lists 90,000 to 120,000 clones; more than 90% were seen once. Here the sequenced sample was peripheral blood, taken on day 0 of AZD1222 vaccination. Receptors originate from an adult in good health.

This clone was observed a handful of times. J is TRBJ1-3 and V is TRBV2; D not certain. V was pared by 5 bases and J by 1 base, with 12 bases between. Per germline, CDR1 SNHLY and CDR2 FYNNEI. This CDR3 is 15 amino acids long. Here the CDR3 reads CASSPSSNSGNTIYF. CDR3 DNA sequence: TGTGCCAGCAGTCCTAGTTCCAATTCTGGAAACACCATATATTTT.

The rearrangement joins TRBV19 to TRBJ2-1, with a weak D call TRBD2 (5 bases). V was trimmed by 9 bases and J by 6 bases, leaving 18 bases between them. Germline V gene lookup returns CDR1 LNHDA and CDR2 SQIVND (reference sequence). The CDR3 totals 14 residues. CDR3 nucleotide sequence: TGTGCCAGCAGAGCGGTCTCCCTGGGCAATGAGCAGTTCTTC. It is translated as CASRAVSLGNEQFF. Full variable domain (remainder filled in from reference TRBV19 and TRBJ2-1): DGGITQSPKYLFRKEGQNVTLSCEQNLNHDAMYWYRQDPGQGLRLIYYSQIVNDFQKGDIAEGYSVSREKKESFPLTVTSAQKNPTAFYLCASRAVSLGNEQFFGPGTRLTVL.

The chain links TRBV7-9 to TRBJ2-7; 11 nucleotides agree with TRBD1. CDR1 and CDR2 (germline): SEHNR, FQNEAQ (reference sequence). The V segment lost 2 bases and the J segment 4 bases; nucleotides outside the gene matches: 1. CDR3 length equals 14 residues. CDR3 sequence (DNA): TGTGCCAGCAGCTTATGGGACAGGGGGTACGAGCAGTACTTC. Its protein is CASSLWDRGYEQYF. Variable domain in full (rest from reference TRBV7-9 and TRBJ2-7): DTGVSQNPRHKITKRGQNVTFRCDPISEHNRLYWYRQTLGQGPEFLTYFQNEAQLEKSRLLSDRFSAERPKGSFSTLEIQRTEQGDSAMYLCASSLWDRGYEQYFGPGTRLTVT.